The 3 T cell receptor beta chains reported below all come from one sample, sequenced in a study of blood T cell repertoires in COVID-19. The protocol was immunoSEQ multiplex PCR, while the TCRdb copy is restricted to in-frame clones and leaves out a portion. The sample includes roughly 71,000 clones, roughly 87% seen only once; the top ten take approximately 28%. The sequenced sample was peripheral blood. The receptor set was obtained from a man aged 50-59 years with acute or convalescent COVID-19.

This clone was seen once. The chain is built from TRBV10-1 and TRBJ2-1; D uncertain. In germline, CDR1 is WNHNN, CDR2 SYGVQD (reference sequence). V lost 4 bases to trimming and J lost 4 bases, with 8 bases between them. The CDR3 has 13 amino acids. The DNA for the CDR3 is TGCGCCAGCAGTGCTGTCGGGTACAATGAGCAGTTCTTC. It translates to CASSAVGYNEQFF.

This chain uses TRBV5-1 with TRBJ2-1, with 8 bases identical to TRBD2. This CDR3 region has 15 residues. The J segment lost 7 bases and the V segment lost 1 base, leaving 7 bases of the junction unmatched. Germline lookup yields CDR1 SGHRS and CDR2 YFSETQ. This CDR3 is CASSLRGGVQNEQFF. The CDR3 nucleotides read TGCGCCAGCAGCTTGCGGGGGGGCGTGCAGAATGAGCAGTTCTTC.

The rearrangement links TRBV6-5 to TRBJ2-5, with TRBD1 matching 7 bases. The CDR3 is 14 residues long. From germline, CDR1 is MNHEY and CDR2 SVGAGI. V dropped 7 bases and J dropped 3; count of bases not matched to a gene: 8. The DNA for the CDR3 is TGTGCCAGCACTCTCCGGACAGGAAAAGAGACCCAGTACTTC. Its translation is CASTLRTGKETQYF.